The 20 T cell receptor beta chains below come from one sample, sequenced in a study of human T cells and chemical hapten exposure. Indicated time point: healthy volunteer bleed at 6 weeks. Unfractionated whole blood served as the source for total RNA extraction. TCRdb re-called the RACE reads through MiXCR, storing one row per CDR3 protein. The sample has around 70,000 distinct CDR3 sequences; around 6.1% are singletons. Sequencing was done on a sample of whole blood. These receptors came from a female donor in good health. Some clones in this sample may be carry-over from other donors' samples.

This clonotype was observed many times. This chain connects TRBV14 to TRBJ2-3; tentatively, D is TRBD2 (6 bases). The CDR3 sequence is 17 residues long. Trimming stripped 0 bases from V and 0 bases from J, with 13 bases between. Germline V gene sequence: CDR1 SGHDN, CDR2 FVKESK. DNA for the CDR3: TGTGCCAGCAGCCAAGATAGCGTACTAGCTAGCACAGATACGCAGTATTTT. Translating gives CASSQDSVLASTDTQYF.

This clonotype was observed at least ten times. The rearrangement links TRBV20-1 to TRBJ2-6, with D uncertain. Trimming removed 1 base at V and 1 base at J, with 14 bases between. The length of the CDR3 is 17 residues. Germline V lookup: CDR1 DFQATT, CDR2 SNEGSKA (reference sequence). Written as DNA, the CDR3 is TGCAGTGCTAGAGCCCCCGCGCTAAGGTCTGGGGCCAACGTCCTGACTTTC. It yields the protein CSARAPALRSGANVLTF.

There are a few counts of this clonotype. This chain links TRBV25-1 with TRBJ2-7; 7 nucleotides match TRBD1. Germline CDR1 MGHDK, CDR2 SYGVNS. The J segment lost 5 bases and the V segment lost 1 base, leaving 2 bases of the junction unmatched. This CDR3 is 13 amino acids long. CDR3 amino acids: CASSESTGNEQYF. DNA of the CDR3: TGTGCCAGCAGTGAATCGACAGGGAACGAGCAGTACTTC.

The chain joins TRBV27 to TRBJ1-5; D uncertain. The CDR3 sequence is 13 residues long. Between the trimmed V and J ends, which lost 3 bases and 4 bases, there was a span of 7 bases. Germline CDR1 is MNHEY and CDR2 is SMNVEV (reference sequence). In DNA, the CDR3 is TGTGCCAGCAGTTTTGACGCAAATCAGCCCCAGCATTTT. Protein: CASSFDANQPQHF.

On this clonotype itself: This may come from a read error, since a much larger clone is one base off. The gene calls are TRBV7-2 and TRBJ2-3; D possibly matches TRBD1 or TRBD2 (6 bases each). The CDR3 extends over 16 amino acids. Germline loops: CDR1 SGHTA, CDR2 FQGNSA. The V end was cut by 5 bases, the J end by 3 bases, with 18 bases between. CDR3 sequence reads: CASSRRARGRTDTQYF. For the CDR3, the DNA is TGTGCCAGCAGCCGAAGGGCTAGGGGGAGGACAGATACGCAGTATTTT.

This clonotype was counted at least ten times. CDR3 DNA: TGTGCCTGCAGACTAAACCTACACAATGAGCAGTTCTTC. This gives the protein CACRLNLHNEQFF. The chain is built from TRBV30 and TRBJ2-1; perhaps TRBD2 as D (5 bases). The CDR3 is made up of 13 amino acids. Germline CDR1 reads GTSNPN; CDR2 reads SVGIG (reference sequence). Trimming removed 6 bases from V and 5 bases from J, with 14 bases in between.

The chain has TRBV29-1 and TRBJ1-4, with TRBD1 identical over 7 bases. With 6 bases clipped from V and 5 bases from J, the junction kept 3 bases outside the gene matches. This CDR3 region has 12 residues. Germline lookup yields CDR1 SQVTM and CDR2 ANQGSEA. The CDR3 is CSVGQANEKLFF. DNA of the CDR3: TGCAGCGTCGGACAGGCGAATGAAAAACTGTTTTTT. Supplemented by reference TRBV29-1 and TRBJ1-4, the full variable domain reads SAVISQKPSRDICQRGTSLTIQCQVDSQVTMMFWYRQQPGQSLTLIATANQGSEATYESGFVIDKFPISRPNLTFSTLTVSNMSPEDSSIYLCSVGQANEKLFFGSGTQLSVL.

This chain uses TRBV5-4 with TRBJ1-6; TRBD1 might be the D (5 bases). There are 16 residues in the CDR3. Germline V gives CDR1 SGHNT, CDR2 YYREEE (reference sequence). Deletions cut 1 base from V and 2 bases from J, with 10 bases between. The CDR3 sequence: CASSLTGFTYNSPLHF. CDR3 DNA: TGTGCCAGCAGCTTGACAGGCTTTACCTATAATTCACCCCTCCACTTT.

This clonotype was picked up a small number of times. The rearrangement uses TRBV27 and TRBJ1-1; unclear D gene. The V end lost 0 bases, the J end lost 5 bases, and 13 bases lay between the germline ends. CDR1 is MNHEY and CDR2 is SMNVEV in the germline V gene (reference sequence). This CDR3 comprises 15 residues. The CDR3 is CASSLSTVGSTEAFF. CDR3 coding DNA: TGTGCCAGCAGTTTATCCACAGTGGGGAGTACTGAAGCTTTCTTT.

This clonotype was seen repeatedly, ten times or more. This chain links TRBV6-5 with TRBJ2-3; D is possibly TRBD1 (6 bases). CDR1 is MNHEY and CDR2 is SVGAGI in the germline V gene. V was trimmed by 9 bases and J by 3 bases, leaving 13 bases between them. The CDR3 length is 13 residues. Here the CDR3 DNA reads TGTGCCAGTTACCGGGACACTACAGATACGCAGTATTTT. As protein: CASYRDTTDTQYF.

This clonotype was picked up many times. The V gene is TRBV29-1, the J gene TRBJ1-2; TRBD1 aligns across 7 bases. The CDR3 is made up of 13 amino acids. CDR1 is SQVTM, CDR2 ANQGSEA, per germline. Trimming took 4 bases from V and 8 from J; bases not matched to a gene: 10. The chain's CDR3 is CSVVRTGGPGYTF. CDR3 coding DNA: TGCAGCGTTGTTAGGACAGGAGGGCCGGGCTACACCTTC.

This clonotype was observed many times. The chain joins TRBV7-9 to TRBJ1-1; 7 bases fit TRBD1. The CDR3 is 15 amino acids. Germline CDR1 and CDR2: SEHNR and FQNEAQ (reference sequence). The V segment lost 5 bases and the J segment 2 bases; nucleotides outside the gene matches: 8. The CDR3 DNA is TGTGCCAGCAGCCCAATAGGGGGCGCAAACACTGAAGCTTTCTTT. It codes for CASSPIGGANTEAFF.

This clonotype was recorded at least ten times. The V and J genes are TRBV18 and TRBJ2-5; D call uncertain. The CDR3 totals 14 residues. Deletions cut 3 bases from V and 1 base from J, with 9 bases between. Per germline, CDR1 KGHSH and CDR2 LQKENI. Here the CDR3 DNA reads TGTGCCAGCTCACCTGAAACCGGCCAAGAGACCCAGTACTTC. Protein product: CASSPETGQETQYF.

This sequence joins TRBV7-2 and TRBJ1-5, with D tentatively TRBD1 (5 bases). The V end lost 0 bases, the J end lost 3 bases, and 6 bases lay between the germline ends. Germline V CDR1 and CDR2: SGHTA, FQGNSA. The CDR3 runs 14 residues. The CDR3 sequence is CASSLADINQPQHF. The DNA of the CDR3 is TGTGCCAGCAGCTTAGCGGACATCAATCAGCCCCAGCATTTT.

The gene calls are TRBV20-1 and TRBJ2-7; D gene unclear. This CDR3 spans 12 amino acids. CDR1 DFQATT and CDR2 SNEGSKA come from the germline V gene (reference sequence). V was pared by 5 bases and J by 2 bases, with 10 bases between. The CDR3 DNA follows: TGCAGTGCTGAAGGGTCTCCCTACGAGCAGTACTTC. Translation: CSAEGSPYEQYF.

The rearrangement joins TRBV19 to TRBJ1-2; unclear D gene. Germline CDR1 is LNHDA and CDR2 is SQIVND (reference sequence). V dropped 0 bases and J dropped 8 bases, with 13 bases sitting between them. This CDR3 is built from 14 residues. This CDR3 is CASSIDPRVSGYTF. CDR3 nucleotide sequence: TGTGCCAGTAGTATAGATCCCCGCGTGAGCGGCTACACCTTC.

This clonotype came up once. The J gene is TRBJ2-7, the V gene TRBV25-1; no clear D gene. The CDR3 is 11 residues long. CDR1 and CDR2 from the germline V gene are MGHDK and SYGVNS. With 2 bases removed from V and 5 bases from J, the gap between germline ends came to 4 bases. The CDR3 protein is CASSEGDEQYF. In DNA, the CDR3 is TGTGCCAGCAGTGAAGGGGACGAGCAGTACTTC.

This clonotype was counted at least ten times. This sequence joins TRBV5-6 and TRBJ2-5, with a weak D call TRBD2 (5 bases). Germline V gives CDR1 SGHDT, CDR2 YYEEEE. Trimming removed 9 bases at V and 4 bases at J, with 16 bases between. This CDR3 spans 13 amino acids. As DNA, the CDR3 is TGTGCCACTTCTACGGGGTTCGGAGAGACCCAGTACTTC. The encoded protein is CATSTGFGETQYF.

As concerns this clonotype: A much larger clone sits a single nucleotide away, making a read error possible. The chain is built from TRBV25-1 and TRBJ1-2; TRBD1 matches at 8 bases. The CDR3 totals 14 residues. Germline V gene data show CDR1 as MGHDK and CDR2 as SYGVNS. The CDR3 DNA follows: TGTGCCAGCAGTGAGAGGACAGGGACGGGAGGCTACGCCTTC. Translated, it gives CASSERTGTGGYAF.

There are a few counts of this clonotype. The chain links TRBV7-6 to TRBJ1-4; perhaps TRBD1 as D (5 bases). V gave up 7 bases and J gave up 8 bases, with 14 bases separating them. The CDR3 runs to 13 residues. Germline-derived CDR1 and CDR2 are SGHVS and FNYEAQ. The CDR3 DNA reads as TGTGCCAGCAATCACGGCGGGGGGGAAAAACTGTTTTTT. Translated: CASNHGGGEKLFF.